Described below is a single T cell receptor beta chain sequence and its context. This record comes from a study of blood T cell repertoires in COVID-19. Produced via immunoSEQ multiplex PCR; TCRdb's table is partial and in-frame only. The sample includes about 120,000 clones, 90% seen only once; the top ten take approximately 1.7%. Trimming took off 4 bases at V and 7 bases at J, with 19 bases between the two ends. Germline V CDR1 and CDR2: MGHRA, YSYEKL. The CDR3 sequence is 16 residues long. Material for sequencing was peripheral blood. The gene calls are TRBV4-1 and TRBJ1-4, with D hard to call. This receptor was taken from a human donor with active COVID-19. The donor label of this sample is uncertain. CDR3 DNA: TGCGCCAGCAGCCGAAAACTGACTGGCCCGGTTGAAAAACTGTTTTTT. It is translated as CASSRKLTGPVEKLFF.